The 7 T cell receptor beta chains in this list originate from one sample, sequenced in a study of Graves' ophthalmopathy and Graves' hyperthyroidism. Amplification of TCR beta CDR3 regions used RNA transcripts. HTBI primers primed a first-round RT-PCR, and a second-round multiplex PCR followed. TCRdb recomputed calls from the multiplex PCR reads with MiXCR, one row per CDR3 protein. Here the sample spans some 210,000 distinct CDR3 sequences, 25% to 30% being singletons. The sequencing sample was made of peripheral blood. These receptors came from a man between 45 and 60 years old with Graves' ophthalmopathy.

At least ten counts were recorded for this clonotype. The rearrangement links TRBV19 to TRBJ2-7; TRBD2 might be the D (5 bases). Germline assignment: CDR1 LNHDA and CDR2 SQIVND (reference sequence). Trimming removed 6 bases at V and 7 bases at J, with 22 bases between. There are 15 residues in the CDR3. The CDR3, as DNA: TGTGCCAGTAGCCCATTCGAGAAAAGAGGGCGAGAGCAGTACTTC. Translated: CASSPFEKRGREQYF.

At least ten counts were recorded for this clonotype. This rearrangement joins TRBV9 to TRBJ2-2; TRBD1 is a possible D gene (5 bases). Trimming removed 4 bases from V and 4 bases from J, with 11 bases in between. CDR1 is SGDLS and CDR2 is YYNGEE in the germline V gene. This CDR3 region has 14 residues. The CDR3 nucleotides read TGTGCCAGCAGCTCTGACAGACTCACCGGGGAGCTGTTTTTT. Amino acids: CASSSDRLTGELFF.

This chain links TRBV6-2 or TRBV6-3 with TRBJ2-7, with D unresolved. V lost 4 bases to trimming and J lost 5 bases, with 9 bases between them. The CDR3 has 12 residues. The germline V gene encodes CDR1 MNHEY and CDR2 SVGEGT. This CDR3 is CASSSPRHEQYF. For the CDR3, the DNA is TGTGCCAGCAGTTCCCCTCGCCACGAGCAGTACTTC.

This clonotype was counted at least ten times. The chain carries TRBV5-1 and TRBJ2-5; the D gene is possibly TRBD1 (7 bases). V lost 2 bases and J 7 bases, leaving 15 bases between the germline ends. The CDR3 contains 14 residues. Germline V gene lookup returns CDR1 SGHRS and CDR2 YFSETQ. This CDR3 is CASSFDRAGGTQYF. Written as DNA, the CDR3 is TGCGCCAGCAGCTTCGACAGGGCCGGGGGGACCCAGTACTTC.

This clonotype was found many times. The CDR3, as DNA: TGTGCCAGCAGCTTAGGGGAATTTGGCTCAATGGAAGCTTTCTTT. Residues: CASSLGEFGSMEAFF. J is TRBJ1-1 and V is TRBV5-5, with a weak D call TRBD1 (5 bases). This CDR3 spans 15 amino acids. The V gene's germline CDR1 is SGHKS and CDR2 YYEKEE (reference sequence). Trimming cost V 2 bases and J 8 bases, with 19 bases left between them.

In this sample, this clonotype turned up many times. The rearrangement links TRBV6-1 to TRBJ2-7; a possible D gene is TRBD1 (5 bases). From germline, CDR1 is MNHNS and CDR2 SASEGT. The CDR3 is made up of 15 amino acids. The V gene lost 9 bases and the J gene lost 3 bases, with 21 bases spanning the gap. CDR3 protein: CASRTLIPGFYEQYF. CDR3 bases: TGTGCCAGTCGGACACTGATCCCTGGGTTCTACGAGCAGTACTTC.

Only a few counts were recorded for this clonotype. This chain uses TRBV6-5 with TRBJ1-5; 8 nucleotides match TRBD1. The CDR3 is made up of 17 amino acids. The V gene end was trimmed by 0 bases and the J gene end by 6 bases; junction bases not matched to a gene: 10. Germline V gene sequence: CDR1 MNHEY, CDR2 SVGAGI. The CDR3 region is CASSYSWTGLGSQPQHF. In DNA form, the CDR3 reads TGTGCCAGCAGTTACTCTTGGACAGGGTTAGGGAGTCAGCCCCAGCATTTT.